This T cell receptor beta chain was sequenced for a study of cytomegalovirus exposure and HLA in healthy donors. Whole-study findings and limits: From TCR beta sequences, most subjects' HLA-A and HLA-B alleles were reportedly predicted accurately. A prior analysis recorded that most TCR beta V segments were productive about 90% or about 30% of the time. For TCR beta chains, V- and J-gene trimming was later linked to a missense DCLRE1C variant.

The sample holds a few counts of this clone. The antigen is unknown. PCR primers comprised 60 Vbeta and 13 Jbeta primers. Data came from immunoSEQ multiplex PCR; TCRdb stores just in-frame clones and leaves some out. This table holds under 55,000 clones, about three quarters found once. This CDR3 comprises 10 residues. V gene TRBV21-1 combines with J gene TRBJ2-5; TRBD1 is the table's D call, not checked against the DNA. TRBV21-1 is a listed pseudogene. The sample consisted of PBMCs. The receptor's source is a woman aged 45-65 years in good health and CMV-seronegative. The CDR3 DNA sequence: TGTGCCAGCAGCTTTGGGACACGTCACTTC. Translated: CASSFGTRHF.